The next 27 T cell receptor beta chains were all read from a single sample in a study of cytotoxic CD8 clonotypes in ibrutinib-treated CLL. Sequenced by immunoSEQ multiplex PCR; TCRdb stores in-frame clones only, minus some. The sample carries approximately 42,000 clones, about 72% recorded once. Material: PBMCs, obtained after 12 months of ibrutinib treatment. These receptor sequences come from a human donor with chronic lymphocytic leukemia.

CDR3 amino acids: CASSPSSETQYF. The CDR3, as DNA: TGTGCCAGCTCACCATCAAGTGAGACCCAGTACTTC. This sequence joins TRBV18 and TRBJ2-5; no reliable D call. V was shortened by 2 bases and J by 5 bases, with 6 bases between the two germline ends. The V gene's germline CDR1 is KGHSH and CDR2 LQKENI. The CDR3 sequence is 12 residues long.

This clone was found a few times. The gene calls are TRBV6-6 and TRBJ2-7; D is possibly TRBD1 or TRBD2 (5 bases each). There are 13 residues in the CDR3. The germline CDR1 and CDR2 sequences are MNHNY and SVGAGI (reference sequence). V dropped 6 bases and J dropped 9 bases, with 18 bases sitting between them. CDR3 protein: CASSSVRERGQYF. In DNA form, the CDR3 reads TGTGCCAGCAGCTCTGTGAGGGAGAGGGGGCAGTACTTC.

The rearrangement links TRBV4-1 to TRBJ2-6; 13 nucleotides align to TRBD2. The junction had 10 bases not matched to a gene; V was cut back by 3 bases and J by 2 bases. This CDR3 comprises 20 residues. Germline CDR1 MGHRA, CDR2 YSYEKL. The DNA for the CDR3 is TGCGCCAGCAGCCAGATTGGACTAGCGGGAGATTACACTGGGGCCAACGTCCTGACTTTC. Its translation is CASSQIGLAGDYTGANVLTF.

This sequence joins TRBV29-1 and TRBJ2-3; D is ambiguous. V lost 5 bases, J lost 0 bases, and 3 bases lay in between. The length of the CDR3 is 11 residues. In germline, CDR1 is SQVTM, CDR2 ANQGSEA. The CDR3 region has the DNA TGCAGCGTTCTGAGCACAGATACGCAGTATTTT. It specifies CSVLSTDTQYF.

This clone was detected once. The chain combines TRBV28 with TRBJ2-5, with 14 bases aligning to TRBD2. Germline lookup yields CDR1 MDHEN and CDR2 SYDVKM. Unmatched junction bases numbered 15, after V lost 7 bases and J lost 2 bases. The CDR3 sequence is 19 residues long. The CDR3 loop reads CASIGGGLAGGSPQETQYF. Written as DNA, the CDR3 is TGTGCCAGCATTGGTGGCGGACTAGCGGGAGGCTCACCTCAAGAGACCCAGTACTTC.

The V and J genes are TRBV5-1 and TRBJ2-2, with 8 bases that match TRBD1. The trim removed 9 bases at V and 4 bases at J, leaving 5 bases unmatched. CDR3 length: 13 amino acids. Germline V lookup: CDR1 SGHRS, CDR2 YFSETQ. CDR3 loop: CATGQGPTGELFF. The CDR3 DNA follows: TGCGCCACAGGACAGGGTCCCACCGGGGAGCTGTTTTTT.

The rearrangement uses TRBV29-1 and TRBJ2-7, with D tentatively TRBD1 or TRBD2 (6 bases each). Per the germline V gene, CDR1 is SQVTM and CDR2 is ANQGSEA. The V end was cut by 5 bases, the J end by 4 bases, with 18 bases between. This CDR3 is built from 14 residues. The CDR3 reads CSVQTGGSFYEQYF. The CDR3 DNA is TGCAGCGTTCAGACCGGGGGCAGTTTTTACGAGCAGTACTTC.

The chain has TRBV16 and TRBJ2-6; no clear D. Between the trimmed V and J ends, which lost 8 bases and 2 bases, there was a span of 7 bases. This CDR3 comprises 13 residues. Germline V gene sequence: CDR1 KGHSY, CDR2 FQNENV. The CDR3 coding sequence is TGTGCCAGCTTCTTAACTGGGGCCAACGTCCTGACTTTC. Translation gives CASFLTGANVLTF.

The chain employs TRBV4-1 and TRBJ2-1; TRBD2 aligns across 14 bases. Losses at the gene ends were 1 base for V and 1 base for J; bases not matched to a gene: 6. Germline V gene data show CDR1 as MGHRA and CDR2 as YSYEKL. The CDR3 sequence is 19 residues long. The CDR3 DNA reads TGCGCCAGCAGCCAAGGGGGACTAGCGGGAGTACGATCCTACAATGAGCAGTTCTTC. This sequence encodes CASSQGGLAGVRSYNEQFF.

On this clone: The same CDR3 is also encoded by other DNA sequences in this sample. The CDR3 coding sequence is TGTGCCAGCAGCTTGATACGTGGGGAGACCCAGTACTTC. Translated, it gives CASSLIRGETQYF. The gene calls are TRBV5-6 and TRBJ2-5; D is uncertain. The CDR3 loop spans 13 amino acids. Trimming took 1 base from V and 5 from J, leaving 9 bases between them. Germline V gene sequence: CDR1 SGHDT, CDR2 YYEEEE.

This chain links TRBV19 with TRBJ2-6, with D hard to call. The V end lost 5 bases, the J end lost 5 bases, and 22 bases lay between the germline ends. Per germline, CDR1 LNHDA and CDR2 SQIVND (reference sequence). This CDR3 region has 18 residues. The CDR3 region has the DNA TGTGCCAGTAGTCGCCGGTTGACAAATCAAAGTCGGGCCAACGTCCTGACTTTC. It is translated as CASSRRLTNQSRANVLTF. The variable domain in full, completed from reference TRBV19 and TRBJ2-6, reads DGGITQSPKYLFRKEGQNVTLSCEQNLNHDAMYWYRQDPGQGLRLIYYSQIVNDFQKGDIAEGYSVSREKKESFPLTVTSAQKNPTAFYLCASSRRLTNQSRANVLTFGAGSRLTVL.

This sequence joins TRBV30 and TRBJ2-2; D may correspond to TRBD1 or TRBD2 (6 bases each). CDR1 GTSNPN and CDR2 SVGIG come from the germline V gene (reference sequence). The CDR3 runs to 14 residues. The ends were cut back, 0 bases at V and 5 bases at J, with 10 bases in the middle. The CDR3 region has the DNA TGTGCCTGGAGTGTAGGAGGGGGGACCGGGGAGCTGTTTTTT. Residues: CAWSVGGGTGELFF.

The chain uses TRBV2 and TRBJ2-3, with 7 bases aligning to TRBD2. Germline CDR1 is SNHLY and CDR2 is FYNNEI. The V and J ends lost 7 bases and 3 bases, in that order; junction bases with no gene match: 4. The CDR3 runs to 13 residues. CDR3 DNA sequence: TGTGCCAGCACGGAGCGGGAAACAGATACGCAGTATTTT. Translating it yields CASTERETDTQYF.

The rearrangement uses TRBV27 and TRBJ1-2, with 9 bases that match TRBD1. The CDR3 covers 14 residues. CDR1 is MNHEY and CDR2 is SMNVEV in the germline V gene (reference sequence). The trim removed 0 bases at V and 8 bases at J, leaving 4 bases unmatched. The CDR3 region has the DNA TGTGCCAGCAGTTTATCGGGACAGGGAGGCGGCTACACCTTC. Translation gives CASSLSGQGGGYTF.

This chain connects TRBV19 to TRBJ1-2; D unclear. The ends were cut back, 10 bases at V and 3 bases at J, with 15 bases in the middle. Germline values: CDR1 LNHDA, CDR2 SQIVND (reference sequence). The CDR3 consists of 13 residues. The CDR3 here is CATSGSHDYGYTF. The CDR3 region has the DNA TGTGCCACCTCCGGGTCCCATGACTATGGCTACACCTTC.

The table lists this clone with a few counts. The CDR3 sequence: CASSLLGDQETQYF. The CDR3 nucleotides are TGTGCCAGCAGCTTGCTGGGGGACCAAGAGACCCAGTACTTC. This rearrangement joins TRBV5-4 to TRBJ2-5, with D tentatively TRBD1 or TRBD2 (5 bases each). V lost 1 base and J lost 0, with 7 bases in between. From germline, CDR1 is SGHNT and CDR2 YYREEE (reference sequence). The CDR3 loop spans 14 amino acids.

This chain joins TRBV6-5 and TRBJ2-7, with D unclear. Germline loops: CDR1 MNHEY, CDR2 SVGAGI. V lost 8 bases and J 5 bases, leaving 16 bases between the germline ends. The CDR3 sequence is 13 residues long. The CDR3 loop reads CASPRGGFNEQYF. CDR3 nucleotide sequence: TGTGCCAGCCCACGCGGCGGTTTTAACGAGCAGTACTTC.

This chain's CDR3 is CASSHRDSCNEQFF. The CDR3 nucleotides read TGTGCCAGCAGCCACCGGGACTCTTGCAATGAGCAGTTCTTC. The chain combines TRBV12-1 with TRBJ2-1; the DNA was not used to check the table's D call, TRBD2. TRBV12-1 is a pseudogene. The CDR3 runs to 14 residues.

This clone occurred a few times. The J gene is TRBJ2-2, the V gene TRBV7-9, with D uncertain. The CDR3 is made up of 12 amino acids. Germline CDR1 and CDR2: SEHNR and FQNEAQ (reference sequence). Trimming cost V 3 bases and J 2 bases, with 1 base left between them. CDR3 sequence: CASSFNTGELFF. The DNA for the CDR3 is TGTGCCAGCAGCTTCAACACCGGGGAGCTGTTTTTT.

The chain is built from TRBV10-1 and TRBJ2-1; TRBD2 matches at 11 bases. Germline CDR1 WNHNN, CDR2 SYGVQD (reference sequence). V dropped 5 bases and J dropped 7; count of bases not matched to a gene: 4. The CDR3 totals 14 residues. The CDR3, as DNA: TGCGCCAGCAGTAGCCTAGCGGGGGGTAATGAGCAGTTCTTC. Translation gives CASSSLAGGNEQFF.

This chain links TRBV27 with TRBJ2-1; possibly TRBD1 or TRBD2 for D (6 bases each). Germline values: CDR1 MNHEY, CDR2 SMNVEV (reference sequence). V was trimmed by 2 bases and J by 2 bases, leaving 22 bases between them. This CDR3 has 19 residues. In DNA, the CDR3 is TGTGCCAGCAGTTTACCCGAGAGGGGGAGGCCACGTACCTACAATGAGCAGTTCTTC. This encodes CASSLPERGRPRTYNEQFF.

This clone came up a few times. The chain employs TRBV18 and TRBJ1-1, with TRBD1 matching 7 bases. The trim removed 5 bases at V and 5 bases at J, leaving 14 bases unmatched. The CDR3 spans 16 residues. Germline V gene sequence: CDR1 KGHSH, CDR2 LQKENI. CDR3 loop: CASSSQGGNLWTEAFF. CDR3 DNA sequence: TGTGCCAGCTCATCCCAGGGGGGGAACTTATGGACTGAAGCTTTCTTT.

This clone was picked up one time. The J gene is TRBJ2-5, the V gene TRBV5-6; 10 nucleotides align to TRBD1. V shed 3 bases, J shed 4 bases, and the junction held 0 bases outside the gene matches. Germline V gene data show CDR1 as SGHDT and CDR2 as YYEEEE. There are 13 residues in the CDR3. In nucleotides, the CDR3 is TGTGCCAGCAGCTGGGACAGGGGAGAGACCCAGTACTTC. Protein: CASSWDRGETQYF.

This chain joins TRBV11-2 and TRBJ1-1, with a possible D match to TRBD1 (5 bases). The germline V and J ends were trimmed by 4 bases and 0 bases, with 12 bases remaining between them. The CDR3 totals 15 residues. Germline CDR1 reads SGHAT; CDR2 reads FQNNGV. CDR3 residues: CASSSEGTLNTEAFF. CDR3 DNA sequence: TGTGCCAGCAGCTCTGAAGGGACCCTGAACACTGAAGCTTTCTTT.

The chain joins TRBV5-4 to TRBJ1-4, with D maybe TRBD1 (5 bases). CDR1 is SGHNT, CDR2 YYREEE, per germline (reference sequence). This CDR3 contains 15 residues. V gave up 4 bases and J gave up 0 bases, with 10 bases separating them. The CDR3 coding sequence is TGTGCCAGCAGCCCCGGGGGGGCAACTAATGAAAAACTGTTTTTT. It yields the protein CASSPGGATNEKLFF.

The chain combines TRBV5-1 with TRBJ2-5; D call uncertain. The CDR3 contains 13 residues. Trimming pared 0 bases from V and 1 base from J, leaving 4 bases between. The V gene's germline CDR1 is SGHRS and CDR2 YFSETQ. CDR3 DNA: TGCGCCAGCAGCTTGGAGGTCCAAGAGACCCAGTACTTC. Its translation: CASSLEVQETQYF.

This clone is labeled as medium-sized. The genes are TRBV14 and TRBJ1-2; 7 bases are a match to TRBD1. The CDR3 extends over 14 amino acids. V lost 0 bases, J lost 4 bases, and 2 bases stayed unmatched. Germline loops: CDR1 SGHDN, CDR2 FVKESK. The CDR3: CASSQEGTAYGYTF. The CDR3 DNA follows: TGTGCCAGCAGCCAAGAAGGGACAGCCTATGGCTACACCTTC.